A single sample is the source of the 7 T cell receptor beta chains below, sequenced in a study of blood T cell repertoires in COVID-19 (TCRdb year 2020). Library construction relied on the immunoSEQ multiplex PCR assay. Held by TCRdb, this immuneACCESS table contains in-frame sequences only and omits some clones. Under half of the omission traces to an unresolved V gene where checked; the cause of the rest is unknown. Here the sample has more than 95,000 clones; approximately 87% occur a single time. The top ten constitute roughly 15% of the sample. The sequencing input was peripheral blood. The receptors shown here come from a man between 45 and 60 years old with acute or convalescent COVID-19.

The chain employs TRBV21-1 and TRBJ2-3; TRBD1 reflects the table's D call only, with no check against the DNA. TRBV21-1 is labeled a pseudogene. This CDR3 comprises 14 residues. This CDR3 is CASSIQGSTDTQYF. The CDR3 DNA reads TGTGCCAGCAGCATACAGGGTAGCACAGATACGCAGTATTTT.

The V and J genes are TRBV9 and TRBJ2-5, with TRBD2 matching over 9 bases. The germline V gene encodes CDR1 SGDLS and CDR2 YYNGEE. The CDR3 sequence is 16 residues long. V trimming: 4 bases; J trimming: 2 bases; junction bases outside the gene matches: 9. CDR3 in DNA: TGTGCCAGCAGCCCCTCAGCGGGAGGCGCGCAAGAGACCCAGTACTTC. Translation: CASSPSAGGAQETQYF.

V usage is TRBV5-4 and J usage is TRBJ2-1; the match to TRBD2 covers 9 bases. CDR1 is SGHNT, CDR2 YYREEE, per germline (reference sequence). After removal of 1 base from V and 6 bases from J, the junction contained 5 bases not matched to a gene. This CDR3 is built from 15 residues. Written as DNA, the CDR3 is TGTGCCAGCAGCTTGTCTGCTAGCGGGGTCAATGAGCAGTTCTTC. It yields the protein CASSLSASGVNEQFF.

The chain recombines TRBV29-1 with TRBJ2-7, with 9 bases fitting TRBD1. The V gene end was trimmed by 6 bases and the J gene end by 0 bases; junction bases not matched to a gene: 9. CDR1 is SQVTM, CDR2 ANQGSEA, per germline. The CDR3 is 15 residues long. The CDR3 reads CSVEFPGQGSYEQYF. The CDR3 nucleotides read TGCAGCGTGGAATTTCCGGGACAGGGCTCCTACGAGCAGTACTTC.

The chain recombines TRBV6-5 with TRBJ2-7; TRBD2 matches 8 bases. V gave up 7 bases and J gave up 3 bases; unmatched junction bases: 5. Looked up from germline, CDR1 is MNHEY and CDR2 is SVGAGI. This CDR3 is built from 13 residues. CDR3 coding DNA: TGTGCCAGCATGAGGAGCGGGAGCTACGAGCAGTACTTC. Translation gives CASMRSGSYEQYF.

V and J are TRBV12-5 and TRBJ2-3; D is unresolved. Germline values: CDR1 LGHNT, CDR2 FRNRAP. This CDR3 comprises 14 residues. V was shortened by 2 bases and J by 7 bases, with 13 bases between the two germline ends. The CDR3 sequence: CASGLPVRENTQYF. The CDR3 bases are TGTGCTAGTGGTTTGCCGGTGAGAGAAAATACGCAGTATTTT.

The gene calls are TRBV6-6 and TRBJ2-7; 9 bases are a match to TRBD1. The CDR3 has 13 amino acids. From germline, CDR1 is MNHNY and CDR2 SVGAGI (reference sequence). V trimming: 5 bases; J trimming: 2 bases; junction bases outside the gene matches: 1. The CDR3, as DNA: TGTGCCAGCAGTCGGGACAGGGCCTACGAGCAGTACTTC. Translating it yields CASSRDRAYEQYF.